This T cell receptor (beta chain) was identified in a study of T cell repertoires in cytomegalovirus infection. Background on the study: Recently identified HLA-C-restricted CMV epitopes and well-studied HLA-B-restricted CMV epitopes were used by the study. Findings and limits, study-wide: Within the response measured ex vivo, HLA-C-restricted CMV-specific TCR beta clonotypes were dominant.

Germline CDR1 DFQATT, CDR2 SNEGSKA (reference sequence). The CDR3 loop spans 15 amino acids. Trimming took off 6 bases at V and 5 bases at J, with 21 bases between the two ends. This clonotype was seen a few times. Its target is unknown. TCRdb re-derived calls from the reads in MiXCR, one entry per CDR3 protein. The sample shows 700,000 to 900,000 distinct CDR3 sequences, almost 30% of them seen only once. The chain links TRBV20-1 to TRBJ2-3; D remains unclear. This sequence originates from a human donor in good health (CMV status not recorded). Some clones in this sample may be carry-over from other donors' samples. Specimen: cultured CD8+ T cells from PBMCs, collected from culture after CMV antigen stimulation. For the CDR3, the DNA is TGCAGTGCCACCTGGTTGGTGGGCCCTGAAGATACGCAGTATTTT. Protein product: CSATWLVGPEDTQYF.